A selection of T cell receptor beta chains follows, all from one sample in a study of T cells after yellow fever vaccination. TCRdb ran MiXCR on the 5' RACE reads and lists one entry per CDR3 protein. Among some 99,000 distinct CDR3 sequences listed, roughly 5.8% were seen once. Sequenced here: CD8+ T cells sorted from PBMCs, sampled 10 days after the yellow fever booster vaccination. These receptors originate from a man aged 18 to 29 who received the YFV17D yellow fever vaccine. CDR3s include the opening cysteine and the closing phenylalanine or tryptophan. Each record gives: clone size, J gene, V gene, D gene, CDR3 DNA, CDR3 protein. The D gene is left open where the match is weak. Not every row has a clone size; where given, it reads once, few, many or a size class.

-,TRBJ1-1,TRBV7-8,-,TGTGCCAGCAGACACCTCGACACTGAAGCTTTCTTT,CASRHLDTEAFF
-,TRBJ2-7,TRBV29-1,-,TGCAGCGTTGAAGATTTAGGGTTCGAGCAGTACTTC,CSVEDLGFEQYF
few,TRBJ2-5,TRBV11-2,-,TGTGCCAGCAGCTTAGGGGTTGATCGCCAAGAGACCCAGTACTTC,CASSLGVDRQETQYF
many,TRBJ1-5,TRBV10-3,-,TGTGCCATCAGTGAGTCCGAGGGGTCCCACTTCTATCAGCCCCAGCATTTT,CAISESEGSHFYQPQHF
-,TRBJ1-3,TRBV3-1,-,TGTGCCAGCACCCAAACCGGCGCTGGAAACACCATATATTTT,CASTQTGAGNTIYF
-,TRBJ2-2,TRBV12-3/TRBV12-4,-,TGTGCCAGCAGTTTGAGGGGTGGGTCCGCCGGGGAGCTGTTTTTT,CASSLRGGSAGELFF
many,TRBJ2-3,TRBV7-3,-,TGTGCCAGCAGCTTTGTCACGGGGTCCACAGATACGCAGTATTTT,CASSFVTGSTDTQYF
few,TRBJ2-2,TRBV5-4,-,TGTGCCAGCAGCTTAGCTTCCGGCCGGGAGCTGTTTTTT,CASSLASGRELFF
-,TRBJ1-6,TRBV30,TRBD1,TGTGCCTGGAGCCGACAGGGGGAGCCTTCACCCCTCCACTTT,CAWSRQGEPSPLHF
few,TRBJ1-2,TRBV29-1,-,TGCAGCGTTGAAGTGGGTTTATGGGGCTACACCTTC,CSVEVGLWGYTF
-,TRBJ1-1,TRBV12-3/TRBV12-4,-,TGTGCCAGCACCTGGGCGGATCTAAACACTGAAGCTTTCTTT,CASTWADLNTEAFF
few,TRBJ1-1,TRBV7-3,-,TGTGCCAGCAGCTTATCCCTTTACACTGAAGCTTTCTTT,CASSLSLYTEAFF
-,TRBJ1-1,TRBV5-1,-,TGCGCCAGCAGCTTGACGGGGAGAGTCACTGAAGCTTTCTTT,CASSLTGRVTEAFF
few,TRBJ1-1,TRBV7-9,TRBD1,TGTGCCAGCAGCTTTGACAGGGTAACAGCTTTCTTT,CASSFDRVTAFF
few,TRBJ2-3,TRBV5-1,TRBD2,TGCGCCAGCAGCTCCCGAGCGGGGGGCCCCACAGATACGCAGTATTTT,CASSSRAGGPTDTQYF
many,TRBJ2-1,TRBV11-1,-,TGTGCCAGCAGCTTACGGGATAGCTCCTACAATGAGCAGTTCTTC,CASSLRDSSYNEQFF
few,TRBJ2-7,TRBV27,TRBD2,TGTGCCAGCAAGGGGCAGGGAGGGTCCTACGAGCAGTACTTC,CASKGQGGSYEQYF